This T cell receptor (beta chain) appears in the sequencing data of a study of stem cell transplantation in POMP-related autoinflammatory disease (dated by TCRdb to the early 2020s). Looking at the study overall: The study hypothesis was that defective thymoproteasomes impair MHC class I-dependent CD8+ T-cell differentiation and positive selection, which skews the TRB repertoire. Prior to transplant, the patients had skewing toward CD4+ naive T cells, low CD8+ T-cell proportions, and reduced T-cell cytokine secretion. To find out how POMP deficiency affects T-cell receptor beta repertoire diversity and CDR3 characteristics, high-throughput TRB sequencing was used.

This specimen's time point label, per the study, means: before hematopoietic stem cell transplant. PRAID was a condition in which autoinflammation came alongside prominent immunodeficiency. Before TRB sequencing, the T-cell subsets, namely conventional T cells, CD8+ T cells, regulatory T cells, and T follicular helper cells, were sorted. This clone was recorded a few times. Its antigen is still unknown. Base qualities are not provided; no much larger clone lies one nucleotide away. The research as a whole found: Across all analyzed T-cell subsets, PRAID patients tended toward lower TRB diversity and higher clonality. A restricted number of unique TRB V-J gene pairings was observed in PRAID patients. In PRAID patients, the trend toward lower diversity and increased clonality reached statistical significance only for regulatory T cells.

Receptors were amplified or captured by the immunoSEQ multiplex PCR assay. For the original study's pipeline: Shannon entropy, which accounts for clonal size distribution, was used to quantify repertoire diversity. The Gini-Simpson index (Simpson_1-D) served as the measure of how unequally clonotypes were distributed. Not all clones reach the TCRdb copy of this immuneACCESS table, which keeps in-frame sequences only. Checked studies attribute under half of the gap to unresolved V genes and leave the rest unexplained. The V and J calls and clone size are taken from that table; D and trimming were inferred from the DNA. The sample profile shows approximately 23,000 clones; 80% to 85% of them were found once. Clones ranked in the top ten supply 2.5% of the sample. Taken from cysteine to phenylalanine, the CDR3 has 13 residues. Only the CDR3 DNA is retained, 39 bases long and in frame from the first base. From the germline V gene (reference sequence), CDR1 is GTSNPN and CDR2 is SVGIG. Trimming takes 4 bases from V and 4 bases from J, and the germline ends sit 13 bases apart.

The chain uses TRBV30 and TRBJ1-2, with an unclear D gene assignment. The material was CD4+ T cells from PBMCs, obtained before stem cell transplantation. This receptor was taken from a human donor with POMP-related autoinflammation and immune dysregulation (PRAID). The CDR3 is CAWMKTLGYGYTF. The sequence in DNA is TGTGCCTGGATGAAGACCCTAGGCTATGGCTACACCTTC. When the CDR3 is completed using the reference TRBV30 and TRBJ1-2 genes on either side, the full variable domain is SQTIHQWPATLVQPVGSPLSLECTVEGTSNPNLYWYRQAAGRGLQLLFYSVGIGQISSEVPQNLSASRPQDRQFILSSKKLLLSDSGFYLCAWMKTLGYGYTFGSGTRLTVV.